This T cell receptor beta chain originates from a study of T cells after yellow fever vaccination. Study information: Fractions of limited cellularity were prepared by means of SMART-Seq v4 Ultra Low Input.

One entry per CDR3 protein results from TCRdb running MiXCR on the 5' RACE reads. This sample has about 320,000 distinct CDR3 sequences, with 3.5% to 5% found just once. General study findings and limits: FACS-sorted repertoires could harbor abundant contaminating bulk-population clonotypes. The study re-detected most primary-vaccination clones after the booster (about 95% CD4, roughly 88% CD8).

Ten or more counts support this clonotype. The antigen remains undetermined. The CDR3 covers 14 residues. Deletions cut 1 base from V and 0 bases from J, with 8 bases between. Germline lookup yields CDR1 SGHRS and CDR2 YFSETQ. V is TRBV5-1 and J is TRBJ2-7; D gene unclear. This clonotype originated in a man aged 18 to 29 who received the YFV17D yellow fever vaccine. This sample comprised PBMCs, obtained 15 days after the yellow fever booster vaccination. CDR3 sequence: CASSLKGPSYEQYF. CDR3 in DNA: TGCGCCAGCAGCTTGAAAGGCCCCTCCTACGAGCAGTACTTC.